The T cell receptor beta chain described here comes from a study of T-cell memory formation after mild COVID-19. Points from the study as a whole: Some SARS-CoV-2-responding clones were already detected in memory before infection. Clones shrinking between day 15 and 85 showed a balanced CD4/CD8 split, and those that grew later tilted toward CD4+.

CDR3 length equals 15 residues. The germline CDR1 and CDR2 sequences are MNHEY and SMNVEV (reference sequence). The ends lost 0 bases at V and 5 bases at J; junction bases unmatched: 3. Comment on this clonotype: As yet, its antigen is unknown.

TCR alpha and TCR beta cDNA libraries carrying sample barcodes and UMIs came from 5'RACE with constant-segment primers. Each CDR3 protein is one row after TCRdb ran MiXCR on the 5' RACE reads. The repertoire holds approximately 560,000 distinct CDR3 sequences, with roughly 17% as singletons. The TCR comes from an adult woman who had mild COVID-19 (a few samples of this study predate the infection). Cell type and time point are not known. This chain uses TRBV27 with TRBJ2-7, with 11 bases fitting TRBD2. The specimen sequenced was PBMCs or a T cell subset sorted from them (not recorded which). The CDR3: CASSLSSGGADEQYF. The CDR3 nucleotides read TGTGCCAGCAGTTTATCTAGCGGGGGGGCAGACGAGCAGTACTTC.